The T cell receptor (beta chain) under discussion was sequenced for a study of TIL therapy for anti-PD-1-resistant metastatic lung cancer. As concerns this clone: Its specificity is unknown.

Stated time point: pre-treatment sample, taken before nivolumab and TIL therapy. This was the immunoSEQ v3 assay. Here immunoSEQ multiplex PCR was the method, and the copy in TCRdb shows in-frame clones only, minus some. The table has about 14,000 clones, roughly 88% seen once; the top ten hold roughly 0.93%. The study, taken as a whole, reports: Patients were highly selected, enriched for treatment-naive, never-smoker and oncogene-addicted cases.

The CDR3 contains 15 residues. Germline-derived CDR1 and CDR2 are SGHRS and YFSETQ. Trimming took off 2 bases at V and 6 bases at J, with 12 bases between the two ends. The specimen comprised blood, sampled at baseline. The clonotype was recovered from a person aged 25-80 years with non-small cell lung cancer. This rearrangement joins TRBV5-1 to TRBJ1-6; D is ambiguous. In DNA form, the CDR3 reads TGCGCCAGCAGCTTCTTAGGGCCGACTAATTCACCCCTCCACTTT. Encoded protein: CASSFLGPTNSPLHF.